Listed here are 23 T cell receptor beta chains from one sample, sequenced in a study of blood T cell repertoires in COVID-19. Clones were read by immunoSEQ multiplex PCR, and TCRdb kept only the in-frame ones, dropping some. The table lists 300,000 to 450,000 clones, roughly 86% of them singletons, with approximately 1% in the top ten. Sequencing was performed on PBMCs or T cells enriched from blood (not recorded which). These receptors were taken from a woman aged 25 to 45 who had been exposed to COVID-19.

V usage is TRBV4-1 and J usage is TRBJ2-7; 8 nucleotides match TRBD2. Germline V gene sequence: CDR1 MGHRA, CDR2 YSYEKL. V trimming: 0 bases; J trimming: 6 bases; junction bases outside the gene matches: 7. This CDR3 is 15 amino acids long. CDR3 nucleotides: TGCGCCAGCAGCCAAGATAGCGGGACCTACCTCGAGCAGTACTTC. The encoded protein is CASSQDSGTYLEQYF.

The gene calls are TRBV21-1 and TRBJ2-6; the table's D gene call, TRBD2, was not cross checked with the DNA. TRBV21-1 counts as a pseudogene. The CDR3 is 17 amino acids. CDR3: CASSVSLGVSGANVLTF. CDR3 sequence (DNA): TGTGCCAGCAGCGTATCCTTGGGAGTCTCTGGGGCCAACGTCCTGACTTTC.

The V gene is TRBV27, the J gene TRBJ2-1, with TRBD2 identical over 8 bases. Germline V gene sequence: CDR1 MNHEY, CDR2 SMNVEV (reference sequence). This CDR3 contains 19 residues. V shed 6 bases, J shed 7 bases, and the junction held 23 bases outside the gene matches. The CDR3 is CASSHIKRTKRELGNEQFF. DNA of the CDR3: TGTGCCAGCAGCCACATCAAAAGGACTAAGCGGGAGTTAGGGAATGAGCAGTTCTTC.

The chain employs TRBV9 and TRBJ2-2; 12 positions match TRBD2. There are 16 residues in the CDR3. Trimming took 4 bases from V and 4 from J; bases not matched to a gene: 5. Per the germline V gene, CDR1 is SGDLS and CDR2 is YYNGEE. CDR3: CASSPSGREITGELFF. The CDR3 bases are TGTGCCAGCAGCCCTAGCGGGAGGGAAATCACCGGGGAGCTGTTTTTT.

The chain links TRBV27 to TRBJ2-7, with TRBD2 identical over 11 bases. This CDR3 comprises 15 residues. With 5 bases clipped from V and 3 bases from J, the junction kept 6 bases outside the gene matches. Germline V gene sequence: CDR1 MNHEY, CDR2 SMNVEV (reference sequence). This chain's CDR3 is CASSLQTSGNYEQYF. In DNA, the CDR3 is TGTGCCAGCAGTCTACAGACTAGCGGGAACTACGAGCAGTACTTC.

The chain combines TRBV5-1 with TRBJ1-2, with 11 bases identical to TRBD1. Germline V gives CDR1 SGHRS, CDR2 YFSETQ. The ends lost 0 bases at V and 8 bases at J; junction bases unmatched: 3. The CDR3 sequence is 14 residues long. The CDR3 sequence: CASSLGTGGTGYTF. DNA for the CDR3: TGCGCCAGCAGCTTGGGGACAGGGGGCACGGGCTACACCTTC. The whole variable domain, remainder taken from reference TRBV5-1 and TRBJ1-2, is KAGVTQTPRYLIKTRGQQVTLSCSPISGHRSVSWYQQTPGQGLQFLFEYFSETQRNKGNFPGRFSGRQFSNSRSEMNVSTLELGDSALYLCASSLGTGGTGYTFGSGTRLTVV.

V gene TRBV27 combines with J gene TRBJ1-2; a weak D match, TRBD1 (5 bases). The CDR3 spans 15 residues. Between the trimmed V and J ends, which lost 5 bases and 2 bases, there was a span of 15 bases. Germline V CDR1 and CDR2: MNHEY, SMNVEV (reference sequence). The CDR3 protein is CASSQTVKLNYGYTF. CDR3 coding DNA: TGTGCCAGCAGTCAGACAGTGAAGTTAAACTATGGCTACACCTTC.

The chain uses TRBV9 and TRBJ2-7; 12 bases are shared with TRBD2. Germline V gene lookup returns CDR1 SGDLS and CDR2 YYNGEE. J gave up 1 base and V 5 bases, and 4 bases lay outside the gene matches. The CDR3 has 15 amino acids. CDR3 protein: CASSLGLAGSYEQYF. In DNA, the CDR3 is TGTGCCAGCAGTCTTGGACTAGCGGGGTCCTACGAGCAGTACTTC.

The V gene is TRBV11-2, the J gene TRBJ2-3, with 11 positions matching TRBD2. J lost 2 bases, V lost 3 bases, and 10 bases had no gene match. This CDR3 contains 18 residues. Per the germline V gene, CDR1 is SGHAT and CDR2 is FQNNGV. The CDR3 nucleotides read TGTGCCAGCAGCTTCCCCGGGTGGACTAGCGGGCCCACAGATACGCAGTATTTT. Translating it yields CASSFPGWTSGPTDTQYF.

This chain connects TRBV27 to TRBJ2-1, with D possibly TRBD1 on 6 matching bases. Trimming removed 5 bases at V and 4 bases at J, with 9 bases between. Germline values: CDR1 MNHEY, CDR2 SMNVEV (reference sequence). This CDR3 is built from 13 residues. The CDR3 reads CASSKQGYNEQFF. The CDR3 DNA is TGTGCCAGCAGTAAACAGGGATACAATGAGCAGTTCTTC.

V usage is TRBV7-8 and J usage is TRBJ2-7, with 8 bases aligning to TRBD1. V lost 4 bases, J lost 1 base, and 9 bases stayed unmatched. This CDR3 has 16 residues. Germline V gene sequence: CDR1 SGHVS, CDR2 FQNEAQ. As DNA, the CDR3 is TGTGCCAGCAGCTCTCGGAGGGGACAGGAGTCCTACGAGCAGTACTTC. Translation: CASSSRRGQESYEQYF.

The chain recombines TRBV2 with TRBJ1-6; TRBD1 aligns across 9 bases. CDR1 SNHLY and CDR2 FYNNEI come from the germline V gene. This CDR3 spans 17 amino acids. V gave up 4 bases and J gave up 0 bases; unmatched junction bases: 4. The CDR3 sequence: CASSGGTGSSYNSPLHF. CDR3 nucleotides: TGTGCCAGCAGTGGAGGGACAGGGAGCTCCTATAATTCACCCCTCCACTTT.

This chain uses TRBV5-1 with TRBJ2-5, with D perhaps TRBD1 (5 bases). Germline CDR1 reads SGHRS; CDR2 reads YFSETQ. This CDR3 comprises 13 residues. The V end lost 4 bases, the J end lost 2 bases, and 9 bases lay between the germline ends. The CDR3, as DNA: TGCGCCAGCAGCATTCAGGGTCAAGAGACCCAGTACTTC. Amino acid sequence: CASSIQGQETQYF.

V and J are TRBV11-2 and TRBJ2-5; weak D call: TRBD2 (7 bases). CDR3 size: 16 residues. Germline CDR1 reads SGHAT; CDR2 reads FQNNGV. The V and J ends lost 4 bases and 2 bases respectively, with 17 bases between them. CDR3: CASSSRGAGAQETQYF. Here the CDR3 DNA reads TGTGCCAGCAGCTCCCGGGGGGCGGGAGCACAAGAGACCCAGTACTTC.

The sample holds a few counts of this clone. The chain links TRBV5-1 to TRBJ2-1; possible D gene TRBD2, 5 bases. CDR3 length equals 16 residues. Per germline, CDR1 SGHRS and CDR2 YFSETQ. Deletions cut 2 bases from V and 2 bases from J, with 14 bases between. This chain's CDR3 is CASSFPIPGTYNEQFF. In nucleotides, the CDR3 is TGCGCCAGCAGCTTCCCCATCCCGGGAACCTACAATGAGCAGTTCTTC.

The V gene is TRBV11-2, the J gene TRBJ1-1; 7 nucleotides line up with TRBD1. The CDR3 runs to 16 residues. Per germline, CDR1 SGHAT and CDR2 FQNNGV. Unmatched junction bases numbered 13, after V lost 5 bases and J lost 4 bases. The CDR3 nucleotides are TGTGCCAGCAGCCACGGACAGGTACCACGGGGCACTGAAGCTTTCTTT. It codes for CASSHGQVPRGTEAFF.

The J gene is TRBJ2-2, the V gene TRBV2; a possible D gene is TRBD2 (5 bases). Per the germline V gene, CDR1 is SNHLY and CDR2 is FYNNEI. V dropped 5 bases and J dropped 5 bases, with 15 bases sitting between them. The CDR3 is made up of 15 amino acids. The DNA for the CDR3 is TGTGCCAGCAGTCAAATCTCTACTAGTACCGGGGAGCTGTTTTTT. Translating gives CASSQISTSTGELFF.

This clone was counted once. The chain has TRBV12-3 or TRBV12-4 and TRBJ2-7, with a possible D match to TRBD2 (5 bases). The CDR3 contains 13 residues. The ends were cut back, 10 bases at V and 2 bases at J, with 15 bases in the middle. Here the CDR3 reads CATKSGPTYEQYF. The CDR3 nucleotides are TGTGCCACCAAAAGCGGACCAACCTACGAGCAGTACTTC.

This clone was seen once. The chain is built from TRBV28 and TRBJ2-1, with a possible D match to TRBD1 (5 bases). This CDR3 has 14 residues. CDR1 and CDR2 (germline): MDHEN, SYDVKM. Trimming removed 5 bases from V and 1 base from J, with 9 bases in between. DNA for the CDR3: TGTGCCAGCAGTGGGGCGGATTCCTACAATGAGCAGTTCTTC. Translating gives CASSGADSYNEQFF.

The chain couples TRBV6-5 to TRBJ1-2, with D uncertain. Trimming removed 3 bases from V and 4 bases from J, with 6 bases in between. The germline V gene encodes CDR1 MNHEY and CDR2 SVGAGI. The CDR3 sequence is 12 residues long. The CDR3 coding sequence is TGTGCCAGCAGTTATGGAGCCTATGGCTACACCTTC. Residues: CASSYGAYGYTF.

This rearrangement joins TRBV24-1 to TRBJ2-3; maybe TRBD2 (5 bases). The CDR3 extends over 15 amino acids. Per germline, CDR1 KGHDR and CDR2 SFDVKD. The V and J ends lost 3 bases and 0 bases respectively, with 9 bases between them. The CDR3 sequence is CATSDPAVSTDTQYF. CDR3 coding DNA: TGTGCCACCAGTGATCCAGCGGTAAGCACAGATACGCAGTATTTT.

This chain joins TRBV14 and TRBJ2-7, with 11 bases that match TRBD2. The CDR3 is 16 residues long. Germline CDR1 and CDR2: SGHDN and FVKESK. Trimming at V came to 4 bases and at J to 3 bases, leaving 8 bases not matched to a gene. CDR3 in amino acids: CASSRWGTSGLYEQYF. CDR3 coding DNA: TGTGCCAGCAGCCGTTGGGGGACTAGCGGACTCTACGAGCAGTACTTC.

J is TRBJ2-2 and V is TRBV7-3; possibly TRBD1 for D (5 bases). CDR1 and CDR2 (germline): SGHTA, FQGTGA. This CDR3 is 16 amino acids long. Trimming stripped 5 bases from V and 5 bases from J, with 18 bases between. The CDR3 spells CASSPRATFPTGELFF. CDR3 nucleotide sequence: TGTGCCAGCAGCCCCAGGGCGACATTCCCAACCGGGGAGCTGTTTTTT.